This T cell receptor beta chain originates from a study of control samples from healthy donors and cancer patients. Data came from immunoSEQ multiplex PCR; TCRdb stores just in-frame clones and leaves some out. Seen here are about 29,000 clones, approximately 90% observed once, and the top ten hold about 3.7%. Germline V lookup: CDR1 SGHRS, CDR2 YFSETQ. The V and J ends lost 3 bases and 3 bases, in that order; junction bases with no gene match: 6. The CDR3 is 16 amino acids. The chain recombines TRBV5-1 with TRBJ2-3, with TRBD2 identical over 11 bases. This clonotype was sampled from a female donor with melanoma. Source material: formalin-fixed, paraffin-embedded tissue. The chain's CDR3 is CASSSSSSGGTDTQYF. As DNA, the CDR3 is TGCGCCAGCAGCTCCTCATCTAGCGGGGGGACAGATACGCAGTATTTT.